The subject of this entry is one TCR beta chain. Its specificity is unknown. General study points: Whole repertoires were not studied in the larger cohort, only one V-J beta rearrangement. The TCR gene usage of tumor memory CD4+ T cells clustered together with blood and lymph node memory CD4+ cells and with lymph node naive CD4+ cells. Tumor-infiltrating Treg TCR alpha and beta sequences overlapped most with tumor naive CD4+ T cells, then blood naive.

Tregs were sorted as CD4+CD25+CD127-/low cells. After constant-region reverse-primer amplification, full-length variable regions underwent semi-nested PCR with Nested Universal Primer A. TCRdb reanalysed the 5' RACE reads using MiXCR and keeps one entry per CDR3 protein. Among 6,000 to 7,500 distinct CDR3 sequences listed, approximately 70% were seen once. Trimming pared 6 bases from V and 4 bases from J, leaving 15 bases between. The germline V gene has CDR1 MDHEN and CDR2 SYDVKM. The CDR3 sequence is 15 residues long. This TCR was recovered from a female donor with breast cancer. Sequenced input: tumor-infiltrating Tregs sorted from the breast tumor. This sequence joins TRBV28 and TRBJ1-4, with a weak D call TRBD1 (5 bases). The CDR3 coding sequence is TGTGCCAGCAGGGATCGGGACCAGTTTAATGAAAAACTGTTTTTT. Its translation: CASRDRDQFNEKLFF.